This T cell receptor beta chain was captured by sequencing in a study of cytomegalovirus exposure and HLA in healthy donors. General study points: In a later analysis, parvovirus B19, influenza, CMV and Epstein-Barr virus appeared linked to several top co-occurrence clusters.

The CDR3 covers 14 residues. Looked up from germline, CDR1 is SGDLS and CDR2 is YYNGEE. After removal of 2 bases from V and 4 bases from J, the junction contained 2 bases not matched to a gene. It was with 60 Vbeta and 13 Jbeta primers that the PCR ran. Method: immunoSEQ multiplex PCR; TCRdb's copy keeps in-frame clones and lacks some. The sample holds about 170,000 clones, approximately 80% seen once. About this clone itself: What it binds is not known.

The sequence was collected from a woman aged 45-59 years in good health and CMV-seropositive. The V gene is TRBV9, the J gene TRBJ2-7; 11 bases align to TRBD2. Material for sequencing was PBMCs. The CDR3 region is CASSVGTSGYEQYF. The CDR3 DNA sequence: TGTGCCAGCAGCGTCGGGACTAGCGGTTACGAGCAGTACTTC. The variable domain in full, with the rest retrieved from reference TRBV9 and TRBJ2-7, is DSGVTQTPKHLITATGQRVTLRCSPRSGDLSVYWYQQSLDQGLQFLIQYYNGEERAKGNILERFSAQQFPDLHSELNLSSLELGDSALYFCASSVGTSGYEQYFGPGTRLTVT.